These 21 T cell receptor beta chains came from one sample sequenced in a study of CD8+ T cells in alopecia areata. TCR sequencing used cDNA made by reverse transcription of extracted RNA. Only in-frame clones appear in the TCRdb table, and some are missing; sequencing was by immunoSEQ multiplex PCR. The repertoire consists of some 190,000 clones, with just over 65% occurring once and the leading ten covering more than 1%. The treatment was: oral pan-JAK inhibitor, 5-10 mg twice daily. This specimen consisted of CD4+ T cells sorted from blood, obtained between weeks 44 and 45, from a patient treated with tofacitinib. The receptors were sampled from a human donor with alopecia areata.

This chain's CDR3 is CSARAGGVHEQYF. The CDR3 bases are TGCAGCGCCCGGGCGGGAGGGGTCCACGAGCAGTACTTC. The J gene is TRBJ2-7, the V gene TRBV29-1; the match to TRBD2 covers 9 bases. Germline lookup yields CDR1 SQVTM and CDR2 ANQGSEA. CDR3 length: 13 residues. The V and J ends lost 7 bases and 5 bases, in that order; junction bases with no gene match: 9.

This clone is a singleton in its sample. The chain employs TRBV29-1 and TRBJ1-4; 7 bases map to TRBD1. J lost 8 bases, V lost 7 bases, and 4 bases had no gene match. The germline gives CDR1 SQVTM, CDR2 ANQGSEA. The CDR3 has 11 amino acids. In nucleotides, the CDR3 is TGCAGCGGAGGGACAGACGAAAAACTGTTTTTT. Amino acid sequence: CSGGTDEKLFF.

The chain couples TRBV7-2 to TRBJ2-3, with D possibly matching TRBD1 (5 bases). V was trimmed by 7 bases and J by 0 bases, leaving 11 bases between them. This CDR3 has 14 amino acids. Germline loops: CDR1 SGHTA, CDR2 FQGNSA. The CDR3 nucleotides are TGTGCCAGCAAGTCGTCAGGGAGCACAGATACGCAGTATTTT. Translation gives CASKSSGSTDTQYF.

A few counts support this clone. This chain joins TRBV4-3 and TRBJ2-5, with a possible D match to TRBD2 (5 bases). The end of the DNA aligns better with TRBJ2-7, so the J call may be wrong. The germline CDR1 and CDR2 sequences are LGHNA and YSLEER. The CDR3 runs 13 residues. The DNA of the CDR3 is TGCGCCAGCAGCCACCGGACCGGGGACGAGCAGTACTTC. Translation: CASSHRTGDEQYF.

The rearrangement uses TRBV30 and TRBJ1-2, with D unresolved. The V gene's germline CDR1 is GTSNPN and CDR2 SVGIG (reference sequence). V shed 5 bases and J shed 8 bases, with 15 bases lying between them. The CDR3 runs to 12 residues. The CDR3 spells CAWGPPTGGYTF. The CDR3 nucleotides read TGTGCCTGGGGGCCCCCGACGGGCGGCTACACCTTC.

The genes are TRBV5-1 and TRBJ2-1; D unresolved. This CDR3 contains 14 residues. Trimming cost V 0 bases and J 2 bases, with 6 bases left between them. Germline V gene sequence: CDR1 SGHRS, CDR2 YFSETQ. The CDR3 loop is CASSLGAAYNEQFF. The CDR3 nucleotides are TGCGCCAGCAGCTTGGGGGCAGCCTACAATGAGCAGTTCTTC.

This sequence joins TRBV29-1 and TRBJ1-2; D is uncertain. CDR1 is SQVTM, CDR2 ANQGSEA, per germline. V lost 6 bases and J 6 bases, leaving 29 bases between the germline ends. This CDR3 comprises 17 residues. Here the CDR3 reads CSVVANKSRNSCDGYTF. CDR3 DNA sequence: TGCAGCGTCGTGGCAAATAAGTCCCGCAACTCATGCGATGGCTACACCTTC.

The chain joins TRBV7-2 to TRBJ2-7; tentative D call: TRBD2 (5 bases). The length of the CDR3 is 15 residues. V dropped 5 bases and J dropped 0 bases, with 14 bases sitting between them. The germline CDR1 and CDR2 sequences are SGHTA and FQGNSA. The CDR3 here is CASSPRGLPSYEQYF. The DNA of the CDR3 is TGTGCCAGCAGCCCCCGTGGACTCCCCTCCTACGAGCAGTACTTC.

This clone was counted only a few times. J is TRBJ2-7 and V is TRBV14; 12 bases are a match to TRBD2. The V gene end was trimmed by 6 bases and the J gene end by 2 bases; junction bases not matched to a gene: 2. The CDR3 loop spans 14 amino acids. Germline V CDR1 and CDR2: SGHDN, FVKESK. This chain's CDR3 is CASRRTSGAYEQYF. The CDR3 nucleotides are TGTGCCAGCAGGAGGACTAGCGGGGCCTACGAGCAGTACTTC. Combining the CDR3 with reference TRBV14 and TRBJ2-7 gives the whole variable domain EAGVTQFPSHSVIEKGQTVTLRCDPISGHDNLYWYRRVMGKEIKFLLHFVKESKQDESGMPNNRFLAERTGGTYSTLKVQPAELEDSGVYFCASRRTSGAYEQYFGPGTRLTVT.

This sequence joins TRBV7-2 and TRBJ2-7, with D uncertain. The CDR3 length is 12 residues. Per germline, CDR1 SGHTA and CDR2 FQGNSA. The V end was cut by 2 bases, the J end by 3 bases, with 5 bases between. The CDR3 DNA reads as TGTGCCAGCAGCTTATTCCGCTACGAGCAGTACTTC. It yields the protein CASSLFRYEQYF.

The CDR3 sequence: CASSIDIATPSGYTF. Written as DNA, the CDR3 is TGTGCCAGTAGTATAGATATCGCGACGCCCAGTGGCTACACCTTC. V usage is TRBV19 and J usage is TRBJ1-2; D is unclear. The CDR3 consists of 15 residues. Germline assignment: CDR1 LNHDA and CDR2 SQIVND (reference sequence). Trimming pared 0 bases from V and 7 bases from J, leaving 15 bases between.

The chain recombines TRBV29-1 with TRBJ1-2; 10 nucleotides match TRBD1. The CDR3 runs to 12 residues. V lost 7 bases and J lost 6; bases outside the gene matches: 5. Germline CDR1 is SQVTM and CDR2 is ANQGSEA. CDR3 in amino acids: CSGQGADNGYTF. The CDR3 DNA reads as TGCAGCGGACAGGGGGCGGATAATGGCTACACCTTC.

The chain employs TRBV28 and TRBJ2-1; 10 bases line up with TRBD2. V dropped 4 bases and J dropped 9; count of bases not matched to a gene: 9. Germline CDR1 and CDR2: MDHEN and SYDVKM. CDR3 size: 15 residues. The CDR3 DNA sequence: TGTGCCAGCAGTTACAGCGGGGGGGCTTCGTTTGAGCAGTTCTTC. Translating it yields CASSYSGGASFEQFF.

V usage is TRBV2 and J usage is TRBJ1-2; D ambiguous. V lost 4 bases to trimming and J lost 0 bases, with 9 bases between them. Germline V lookup: CDR1 SNHLY, CDR2 FYNNEI. The CDR3 has 14 amino acids. CDR3 nucleotides: TGTGCCAGCAGTGGGACCGAAGCTAACTATGGCTACACCTTC. Amino acids: CASSGTEANYGYTF. The full variable domain, in which reference TRBV2 and TRBJ1-2 provide the parts outside the CDR3, is EPEVTQTPSHQVTQMGQEVILRCVPISNHLYFYWYRQILGQKVEFLVSFYNNEISEKSEIFDDQFSVERPDGSNFTLKIRSTKLEDSAMYFCASSGTEANYGYTFGSGTRLTVV.

The rearrangement links TRBV28 to TRBJ1-2; TRBD1 aligns across 9 bases. V lost 2 bases, J lost 1 base, and 2 bases stayed unmatched. Germline assignment: CDR1 MDHEN and CDR2 SYDVKM. The CDR3 extends over 15 amino acids. The CDR3 DNA sequence: TGTGCCAGCAGTTTAGGGACAGGGTTTAACTATGGCTACACCTTC. It codes for CASSLGTGFNYGYTF.

This clone was seen only once. The chain carries TRBV4-2 and TRBJ2-3; 10 nucleotides line up with TRBD2. V trimming: 0 bases; J trimming: 4 bases; junction bases outside the gene matches: 13. Germline CDR1 is LGHNA and CDR2 is YNFKEQ. This CDR3 comprises 19 residues. CDR3 loop: CASSQDPSGGAAASDTQYF. The CDR3 coding sequence is TGTGCCAGCAGCCAAGATCCTAGCGGGGGAGCCGCGGCGTCAGATACGCAGTATTTT.

The chain links TRBV6-5 to TRBJ1-1; D possibly corresponds to TRBD1 (5 bases). Germline CDR1 reads MNHEY; CDR2 reads SVGAGI. The CDR3 loop spans 14 amino acids. The V gene lost 3 bases and the J gene lost 6 bases, with 14 bases spanning the gap. CDR3 nucleotides: TGTGCCAGCAGTTATGGGCAGGGCCATTCTGAAGCTTTCTTT. As protein: CASSYGQGHSEAFF.

The chain has TRBV2 and TRBJ2-5, with 8 bases identical to TRBD1. Per the germline V gene, CDR1 is SNHLY and CDR2 is FYNNEI. With 7 bases clipped from V and 1 base from J, the junction kept 5 bases outside the gene matches. The CDR3 is 14 residues long. CDR3: CASTADRAQETQYF. The DNA for the CDR3 is TGTGCCAGCACTGCGGACAGGGCCCAAGAGACCCAGTACTTC.

The chain is built from TRBV25-1 and TRBJ2-7, with 8 bases lining up with TRBD1. The CDR3 totals 15 residues. V lost 3 bases and J lost 3; bases outside the gene matches: 7. Germline loops: CDR1 MGHDK, CDR2 SYGVNS. The CDR3 here is CASSDPGQAGYEQYF. The CDR3 coding sequence is TGTGCCAGCAGTGATCCGGGACAGGCGGGCTACGAGCAGTACTTC.

The chain carries TRBV7-3 and TRBJ2-7, with D perhaps matching TRBD2 (5 bases). V lost 0 bases to trimming and J lost 7 bases, with 10 bases between them. The CDR3 is made up of 13 amino acids. Germline CDR1 is SGHTA and CDR2 is FQGTGA. The CDR3 bases are TGTGCCAGCAGCTTAACCCCATCGGGAGAGCAGTACTTC. Translating gives CASSLTPSGEQYF.

A few counts support this clone. The V call is TRBV29-1, the J call TRBJ2-5; no definite D call. Between the trimmed V and J ends, which lost 3 bases and 5 bases, there was a span of 10 bases. The CDR3 has 12 amino acids. Germline CDR1 and CDR2: SQVTM and ANQGSEA. In DNA form, the CDR3 reads TGCAGCGTTGAGCGCCCTGGGGAGACCCAGTACTTC. Protein: CSVERPGETQYF.